The 27 T cell receptor beta chains below all came from one sample that was sequenced in a study of Graves' ophthalmopathy and Graves' hyperthyroidism. Amplification targeted the TCR beta CDR3 regions, with RNA transcripts as the source material. HTBI primers primed a first-round RT-PCR, and a second-round multiplex PCR followed. TCRdb reprocessed the multiplex PCR reads via MiXCR and lists one record per CDR3 protein. The table records around 670,000 distinct CDR3 sequences, around 40% of them present only once. The sequenced material came from peripheral blood. Receptors originate from an adult man with Graves' ophthalmopathy.

The genes are TRBV29-1 and TRBJ2-5; 11 bases are a match to TRBD1. The V gene end was trimmed by 6 bases and the J gene end by 5 bases; junction bases not matched to a gene: 11. Germline assignment: CDR1 SQVTM and CDR2 ANQGSEA. This CDR3 contains 15 residues. The DNA of the CDR3 is TGCAGCGTGGAGGAGGACAGGGGGCTTGCGGAGACCCAGTACTTC. Residues: CSVEEDRGLAETQYF.

This clonotype has ten or more counts. This chain joins TRBV25-1 and TRBJ2-5, with TRBD1 identical over 8 bases. There are 16 residues in the CDR3. Per the germline V gene, CDR1 is MGHDK and CDR2 is SYGVNS. Trimming cost V 2 bases and J 5 bases; bases outside gene matches: 10. CDR3 DNA sequence: TGTGCCAGCAGTGAAGGGGGCAGGGGGCCGTCGGAGACCCAGTACTTC. Protein product: CASSEGGRGPSETQYF.

The J gene is TRBJ2-5, the V gene TRBV28; D ambiguous. Trimming stripped 4 bases from V and 1 base from J, with 13 bases between. The germline V gene has CDR1 MDHEN and CDR2 SYDVKM. The CDR3 spans 15 residues. The CDR3 coding sequence is TGTGCCAGCAGTTCGTTGACCGGGTTCCAAGAGACCCAGTACTTC. Its protein product is CASSSLTGFQETQYF. Supplemented by reference TRBV28 and TRBJ2-5, the full variable domain reads DVKVTQSSRYLVKRTGEKVFLECVQDMDHENMFWYRQDPGLGLRLIYFSYDVKMKEKGDIPEGYSVSREKKERFSLILESASTNQTSMYLCASSSLTGFQETQYFGPGTRLLVL.

The chain carries TRBV9 and TRBJ1-6, with a weak D call TRBD1 (5 bases). The CDR3 sequence is 16 residues long. The germline V gene has CDR1 SGDLS and CDR2 YYNGEE. Deletions cut 5 bases from V and 5 bases from J, with 17 bases between. This CDR3 is CASSPRQLLDNSPLHF. The CDR3 DNA reads as TGTGCCAGCAGTCCCCGACAGTTATTGGATAATTCACCCCTCCACTTT. The variable domain in full, with the rest retrieved from reference TRBV9 and TRBJ1-6, is DSGVTQTPKHLITATGQRVTLRCSPRSGDLSVYWYQQSLDQGLQFLIQYYNGEERAKGNILERFSAQQFPDLHSELNLSSLELGDSALYFCASSPRQLLDNSPLHFGNGTRLTVT.

This clonotype was picked up many times. This chain links TRBV25-1 with TRBJ1-3, with 8 bases fitting TRBD1. The CDR3 has 15 residues. Germline V CDR1 and CDR2: MGHDK, SYGVNS. With V trimmed by 8 bases and J by 0 bases, 6 bases remained unmatched. The CDR3, as DNA: TGTGCCAGCCAGACAGACAGGGGCTCTGGAAACACCATATATTTT. Protein sequence: CASQTDRGSGNTIYF.

The rearrangement uses TRBV19 and TRBJ2-7, with TRBD1 as a possible D gene (5 bases). Germline CDR1 is LNHDA and CDR2 is SQIVND (reference sequence). V lost 3 bases and J lost 3, with 15 bases in between. The CDR3 extends over 15 amino acids. The CDR3 DNA follows: TGTGCCAGTAGTATCAACCTTAAAACAGGCTACGAGCAGTACTTC. Translating it yields CASSINLKTGYEQYF.

The V call is TRBV20-1, the J call TRBJ1-5, with D tentatively TRBD1 (5 bases). In germline, CDR1 is DFQATT, CDR2 SNEGSKA (reference sequence). Between the trimmed V and J ends, which lost 7 bases and 5 bases, there was a span of 15 bases. CDR3 length: 13 amino acids. CDR3 protein: CSVAPQGYQPQHF. The CDR3, as DNA: TGCAGTGTCGCTCCTCAGGGTTATCAGCCCCAGCATTTT.

As to this clonotype: Its ends do not fully match the called genes, so a read error is possible. The rearrangement joins TRBV25-1 to TRBJ2-2; a weak D match, TRBD2 (5 bases). Germline CDR1 and CDR2: MGHDK and SYGVNS. The CDR3 loop spans 19 amino acids. The DNA for the CDR3 is TGCGCCAGCAGCCAAGTTCTCTGGGAGAGACCGGCTGTCGCCGGGGAGCTGTTTTTT. Protein sequence: CASSQVLWERPAVAGELFF.

This clonotype was seen at least ten times. The junction departs from germline at one end; a sequencing error may be responsible. This chain links TRBV10-3 with TRBJ2-5; tentative D call: TRBD1 (5 bases). The germline gives CDR1 ENHRY, CDR2 SYGVKD. The CDR3 has 13 residues. The CDR3 loop reads CASSPLAGETQYF. The CDR3 coding sequence is TGTGCCAGCAGTCCCCTCGCAGGGGAGACCCAGTACTTC.

The V gene is TRBV29-1, the J gene TRBJ2-5, with 9 bases that match TRBD2. J was trimmed by 5 bases and V by 7 bases; bases with no gene match: 11. Germline CDR1 and CDR2: SQVTM and ANQGSEA. This CDR3 contains 14 residues. CDR3 DNA sequence: TGCAGCGACACTCTTGCGGGAGGGAAGGAGACCCAGTACTTC. Protein sequence: CSDTLAGGKETQYF.

A remark on this clonotype: Germline is not matched at one junction end, which may reflect a read error. V usage is TRBV7-9 and J usage is TRBJ1-3, with D unresolved. The CDR3 contains 15 residues. The V gene's germline CDR1 is SEHNR and CDR2 FQNEAQ (reference sequence). In nucleotides, the CDR3 is TGTGCCAACAGCACCATGGGTTCGGGGGGAAACACCATATATTTT. It codes for CANSTMGSGGNTIYF. The whole variable domain, remainder taken from reference TRBV7-9 and TRBJ1-3, is DTGVSQNPRHKITKRGQNVTFRCDPISEHNRLYWYRQTLGQGPEFLTYFQNEAQLEKSRLLSDRFSAERPKGSFSTLEIQRTEQGDSAMYLCANSTMGSGGNTIYFGEGSWLTVV.

This CDR3 is CASSLGLGLLGYTF. The CDR3 DNA reads as TGTGCCAGCAGTTTAGGGCTGGGATTGCTTGGCTACACCTTC. V gene TRBV12-3 or TRBV12-4 combines with J gene TRBJ1-2, with no clear D. Deletions cut 1 base from V and 7 bases from J, with 13 bases between. The CDR3 runs to 14 residues.

Note on this clonotype: Since a much larger clone is just one base distant, this may be a read error. J is TRBJ2-7 and V is TRBV29-1; D not resolved. Germline-derived CDR1 and CDR2 are SQVTM and ANQGSEA. There are 11 residues in the CDR3. Trimming took 7 bases from V and 5 from J, leaving 12 bases between them. The CDR3 sequence is CSGKLFDEQYF. The CDR3 nucleotides are TGCAGCGGGAAACTTTTTGACGAGCAGTACTTC.

This clonotype was seen at least ten times. CDR3 DNA: TGTGCCAGCAGCGTAGCCCCCTCTGGAAACACCATATATTTT. It encodes CASSVAPSGNTIYF. The chain is built from TRBV9 and TRBJ1-3; D gene uncertain. Trimming shortened V by 0 bases and J by 0 bases, and 4 bases separated the two germline ends. Germline lookup yields CDR1 SGDLS and CDR2 YYNGEE. This CDR3 is 14 amino acids long.

In this sample, this clonotype turned up once. The V and J genes are TRBV19 and TRBJ1-2; 10 nucleotides agree with TRBD1. Germline loops: CDR1 LNHDA, CDR2 SQIVND (reference sequence). J gave up 5 bases and V 4 bases, and 7 bases lay outside the gene matches. The CDR3 sequence is 15 residues long. The DNA of the CDR3 is TGTGCCAGTAGTACCCATCGGGACAGGGGATATGGCTACACCTTC. Translated: CASSTHRDRGYGYTF.

Notes on this clonotype: The junction departs from the called germline gene at one end, perhaps through a read error. The gene calls are TRBV19 and TRBJ1-5; D uncertain. In germline, CDR1 is LNHDA, CDR2 SQIVND (reference sequence). The CDR3 consists of 13 residues. The CDR3 bases are TGTGCTAGTAGCCGGCTGGGCAATCAGCCCCAGCATTTT. Its protein product is CASSRLGNQPQHF.

This clonotype was seen only a few times. The chain joins TRBV20-1 to TRBJ1-2; maybe TRBD1 (5 bases). Germline V gene data show CDR1 as DFQATT and CDR2 as SNEGSKA (reference sequence). Between the trimmed V and J ends, which lost 0 bases and 2 bases, there was a span of 13 bases. This CDR3 contains 15 residues. Written as DNA, the CDR3 is TGCAGTGCTAGAGATTTTCTGGGGGGAAACTATGGCTACACCTTC. Translating it yields CSARDFLGGNYGYTF.

The rearrangement links TRBV7-2 to TRBJ2-3, with 7 bases identical to TRBD1. The CDR3 sequence is 15 residues long. Germline V gene sequence: CDR1 SGHTA, CDR2 FQGNSA. Trimming removed 6 bases from V and 7 bases from J; junction bases left unmatched: 13. The CDR3 sequence: CASRPNRGMGYTQYF. The CDR3 coding sequence is TGTGCCAGCAGGCCGAACAGGGGAATGGGGTATACGCAGTATTTT.

This chain joins TRBV29-1 and TRBJ2-7; D perhaps matches TRBD1 (5 bases). The CDR3 sequence is 12 residues long. The germline CDR1 and CDR2 sequences are SQVTM and ANQGSEA. V was trimmed by 7 bases and J by 3 bases, leaving 13 bases between them. The CDR3: CSATTAFYEQYF. DNA of the CDR3: TGCAGCGCTACGACAGCCTTCTACGAGCAGTACTTC.

This clonotype was seen a handful of times. The gene calls are TRBV11-2 and TRBJ1-2; 7 bases are a match to TRBD1. The CDR3 length is 16 residues. J gave up 2 bases and V 1 base, and 7 bases lay outside the gene matches. Germline V CDR1 and CDR2: SGHAT, FQNNGV. CDR3 loop: CASSLATQGRNYGYTF. CDR3 DNA sequence: TGTGCCAGCAGCTTAGCCACACAGGGGAGGAACTATGGCTACACCTTC.

The chain links TRBV7-9 to TRBJ1-2; D may be TRBD1 (5 bases). Trimming pared 3 bases from V and 10 bases from J, leaving 15 bases between. Germline V gene lookup returns CDR1 SEHNR and CDR2 FQNEAQ (reference sequence). CDR3 length: 13 amino acids. CDR3: CASSFSTGPDYTF. CDR3 bases: TGTGCCAGCAGCTTCAGCACAGGACCGGACTACACCTTC.

This clonotype was recorded many times. The chain carries TRBV19 and TRBJ2-7; 7 bases align to TRBD2. Germline assignment: CDR1 LNHDA and CDR2 SQIVND (reference sequence). J lost 6 bases, V lost 5 bases, and 7 bases had no gene match. The CDR3 loop spans 13 amino acids. The CDR3 region is CASSVAGVAEQYF. The CDR3, as DNA: TGTGCCAGTAGTGTAGCGGGTGTCGCCGAGCAGTACTTC.

This clonotype was picked up one time. The chain has TRBV4-3 and TRBJ1-5, with D tentatively TRBD1 (6 bases). Trimming shortened V by 0 bases and J by 3 bases, and 12 bases separated the two germline ends. Germline CDR1 LGHNA, CDR2 YSLEER. This CDR3 spans 16 amino acids. CDR3 sequence reads: CASSQDGRGVNQPQHF. CDR3 coding DNA: TGCGCCAGCAGCCAAGATGGAAGGGGGGTCAATCAGCCCCAGCATTTT.

The chain employs TRBV29-1 and TRBJ2-7; the D gene is possibly TRBD1 (6 bases). V lost 2 bases and J 5 bases, leaving 19 bases between the germline ends. The CDR3 is made up of 15 amino acids. The germline gives CDR1 SQVTM, CDR2 ANQGSEA. The CDR3 reads CSVETSGAGANEQYF. The CDR3, as DNA: TGCAGCGTTGAAACCTCAGGGGCTGGGGCCAACGAGCAGTACTTC.

The chain couples TRBV7-9 to TRBJ1-5; 7 nucleotides align to TRBD1. The CDR3 is made up of 14 amino acids. The V and J ends lost 10 bases and 11 bases, in that order; junction bases with no gene match: 17. CDR1 and CDR2 (germline): SEHNR, FQNEAQ (reference sequence). CDR3 nucleotides: TGTGCCACCGCCCCCGACAGAAAGGGGGCGGCCCAGCATTTT. This codes for CATAPDRKGAAQHF.

As to this clonotype: Germline is not matched at one junction end, which may reflect a read error. J is TRBJ2-3 and V is TRBV2, with D maybe TRBD1 (6 bases). The germline CDR1 and CDR2 sequences are SNHLY and FYNNEI. The CDR3 consists of 14 residues. The CDR3 DNA is TGCGCCAGCAGCTTGGAAGGGGGATCCCCTACGCAGTATTTT. Protein sequence: CASSLEGGSPTQYF. Combining the CDR3 with reference TRBV2 and TRBJ2-3 gives the whole variable domain EPEVTQTPSHQVTQMGQEVILRCVPISNHLYFYWYRQILGQKVEFLVSFYNNEISEKSEIFDDQFSVERPDGSNFTLKIRSTKLEDSAMYFCASSLEGGSPTQYFGPGTRLTVL.

This clonotype has just a few counts. The chain uses TRBV7-9 and TRBJ1-4; D remains ambiguous. The CDR3 spans 16 residues. Trimming left V 5 bases short and J 0 bases short, with 13 bases between. CDR1 and CDR2 (germline): SEHNR, FQNEAQ (reference sequence). Here the CDR3 reads CASSLEGRPTNEKLFF. The CDR3 DNA follows: TGTGCCAGCAGCCTGGAAGGACGGCCAACTAATGAAAAACTGTTTTTT.